The present entry profiles one T cell receptor beta chain with its context. The CDR3 has 14 amino acids. The germline CDR1 and CDR2 sequences are SGHRS and YFSETQ. Trimming took off 2 bases at V and 0 bases at J, with 8 bases between the two ends. These data originate in a study of memory CD4+ T cells and cytomegalovirus serostatus. Single viable CD3+CD4+CD8-CD45RO+ cells were sorted as the memory CD4+ T cells. Clones were read by immunoSEQ multiplex PCR, and TCRdb kept only the in-frame ones, dropping some. The table has around 57,000 clones, over 70% seen once. The chain uses TRBV5-1 and TRBJ1-1, with a possible D match to TRBD1 (6 bases). This clonotype was sampled from an adult in good health and CMV-seronegative. Some clones in this sample may be carry-over from other donors' samples. The sequenced sample was memory CD4+ T cells from blood. The CDR3 sequence: CASSLDRMNTEAFF. The CDR3 nucleotides are TGCGCCAGCAGCTTAGACAGGATGAACACTGAAGCTTTCTTT.